This T cell receptor (beta chain) was recorded in a study of cytomegalovirus exposure and HLA in healthy donors. The PCR used 60 Vbeta and 13 Jbeta primers. Only in-frame clones appear in the TCRdb table, and some are missing; sequencing was by immunoSEQ multiplex PCR. The sample shows roughly 110,000 clones, over 75% of them seen only once. Per the germline V gene, CDR1 is LGHNT and CDR2 is FRNRAP. This CDR3 spans 14 amino acids. With 3 bases removed from V and 3 bases from J, the gap between germline ends came to 11 bases. The chain carries TRBV12-5 and TRBJ1-2; D is unclear. The sample taken for sequencing was PBMCs. The TCR originated in a man aged 25-45 years in good health and CMV-seronegative. The CDR3 spells CASGFGEGDYGYTF. The CDR3 DNA reads as TGTGCTAGTGGTTTCGGGGAGGGAGACTATGGCTACACCTTC. Variable domain in full (rest from reference TRBV12-5 and TRBJ1-2): DARVTQTPRHKVTEMGQEVTMRCQPILGHNTVFWYRQTMMQGLELLAYFRNRAPLDDSGMPKDRFSAEMPDATLATLKIQPSEPRDSAVYFCASGFGEGDYGYTFGSGTRLTVV.